This T cell receptor beta chain was found in a study of T cells in Graves' hyperthyroidism and ophthalmopathy. Across the whole study: Staff took peripheral blood when the initial diagnosis was made, before any treatment began.

RNA transcripts served as the template for amplifying TCR beta CDR3 regions. HTBI primers were employed in a first-round RT-PCR of the TCR CDR3. TCRdb processed the multiplex PCR reads anew with MiXCR; each CDR3 protein has one entry. The table records 300,000 to 450,000 distinct CDR3 sequences, 13% of them present only once. There are 15 residues in the CDR3. CDR1 is LGHNA and CDR2 is YNFKEQ in the germline V gene. The V end lost 0 bases, the J end lost 2 bases, and 10 bases lay between the germline ends. Exclusion followed for patients with uncontrolled infection, other autoimmune disease, pregnancy or lactation. For the diagnoses, clinical symptoms, serum thyroxine and TRAb, thyroid ultrasound and orbital computed tomography were used. This clonotype has a handful of counts.

The receptor comes from a man aged 30-40 years with Graves' hyperthyroidism that later progressed to Graves' ophthalmopathy. The chain employs TRBV4-2 and TRBJ1-2; D ambiguous. The sample consisted of blood. In DNA, the CDR3 is TGTGCCAGCAGCCAAGATCTGGGTGGGAACTATGGCTACACCTTC. The encoded protein is CASSQDLGGNYGYTF.